Included here is one T cell receptor (beta chain) sequence, with context. Its specificity is not known. Both 60 Vbeta primers and 13 Jbeta primers went into the PCR. This table comes from immunoSEQ multiplex PCR, and its TCRdb copy is limited to in-frame clones, with some not included. The sample has approximately 90,000 clones, around three quarters seen once; the top ten hold around 15%. This sample is drawn from a study of cytomegalovirus exposure and HLA in healthy donors. Study information: Out of about 170 million T cells, an earlier analysis found more than 95 million unique TCR beta sequences in total. There were 70 million to 95 million unique TCRs (from HLA-typed donors) in an early data release.

Points from the study as a whole: Reportedly, cytomegalovirus status was diagnosed with high sensitivity and specificity.

The V and J ends lost 5 bases and 1 base, in that order; junction bases with no gene match: 18. Germline V gene data show CDR1 as LNHDA and CDR2 as SQIVND (reference sequence). The CDR3 is made up of 20 amino acids. The origin of this receptor is a woman aged 45-59 years in good health and CMV-seropositive. The material sequenced was PBMCs. The chain employs TRBV19 and TRBJ2-1; the match to TRBD2 covers 9 bases. This CDR3 reads CASSSLGSGRDVGSYNEQFF. The CDR3 DNA follows: TGTGCCAGTAGTTCCCTAGGTAGCGGGAGAGACGTTGGATCCTACAATGAGCAGTTCTTC.